The entry that follows covers one T cell receptor (beta chain) sequence. This sample was included in a study of control samples from healthy donors and cancer patients. The repertoire was sequenced with immunoSEQ multiplex PCR; TCRdb's copy has only in-frame clones and lacks some. The table lists approximately 50,000 clones, about 87% of them singletons. Germline lookup yields CDR1 SGHRS and CDR2 YFSETQ. This CDR3 comprises 15 residues. V was pared by 0 bases and J by 4 bases, with 11 bases between. The material sequenced was PBMCs. This chain uses TRBV5-1 with TRBJ2-1; the D call may be TRBD1 or TRBD2 (5 bases each). This TCR was recovered from a woman aged 60-75 years with lung cancer. Here the CDR3 DNA reads TGCGCCAGCAGCTTGGACGGGGACCTATACAATGAGCAGTTCTTC. Translation gives CASSLDGDLYNEQFF.